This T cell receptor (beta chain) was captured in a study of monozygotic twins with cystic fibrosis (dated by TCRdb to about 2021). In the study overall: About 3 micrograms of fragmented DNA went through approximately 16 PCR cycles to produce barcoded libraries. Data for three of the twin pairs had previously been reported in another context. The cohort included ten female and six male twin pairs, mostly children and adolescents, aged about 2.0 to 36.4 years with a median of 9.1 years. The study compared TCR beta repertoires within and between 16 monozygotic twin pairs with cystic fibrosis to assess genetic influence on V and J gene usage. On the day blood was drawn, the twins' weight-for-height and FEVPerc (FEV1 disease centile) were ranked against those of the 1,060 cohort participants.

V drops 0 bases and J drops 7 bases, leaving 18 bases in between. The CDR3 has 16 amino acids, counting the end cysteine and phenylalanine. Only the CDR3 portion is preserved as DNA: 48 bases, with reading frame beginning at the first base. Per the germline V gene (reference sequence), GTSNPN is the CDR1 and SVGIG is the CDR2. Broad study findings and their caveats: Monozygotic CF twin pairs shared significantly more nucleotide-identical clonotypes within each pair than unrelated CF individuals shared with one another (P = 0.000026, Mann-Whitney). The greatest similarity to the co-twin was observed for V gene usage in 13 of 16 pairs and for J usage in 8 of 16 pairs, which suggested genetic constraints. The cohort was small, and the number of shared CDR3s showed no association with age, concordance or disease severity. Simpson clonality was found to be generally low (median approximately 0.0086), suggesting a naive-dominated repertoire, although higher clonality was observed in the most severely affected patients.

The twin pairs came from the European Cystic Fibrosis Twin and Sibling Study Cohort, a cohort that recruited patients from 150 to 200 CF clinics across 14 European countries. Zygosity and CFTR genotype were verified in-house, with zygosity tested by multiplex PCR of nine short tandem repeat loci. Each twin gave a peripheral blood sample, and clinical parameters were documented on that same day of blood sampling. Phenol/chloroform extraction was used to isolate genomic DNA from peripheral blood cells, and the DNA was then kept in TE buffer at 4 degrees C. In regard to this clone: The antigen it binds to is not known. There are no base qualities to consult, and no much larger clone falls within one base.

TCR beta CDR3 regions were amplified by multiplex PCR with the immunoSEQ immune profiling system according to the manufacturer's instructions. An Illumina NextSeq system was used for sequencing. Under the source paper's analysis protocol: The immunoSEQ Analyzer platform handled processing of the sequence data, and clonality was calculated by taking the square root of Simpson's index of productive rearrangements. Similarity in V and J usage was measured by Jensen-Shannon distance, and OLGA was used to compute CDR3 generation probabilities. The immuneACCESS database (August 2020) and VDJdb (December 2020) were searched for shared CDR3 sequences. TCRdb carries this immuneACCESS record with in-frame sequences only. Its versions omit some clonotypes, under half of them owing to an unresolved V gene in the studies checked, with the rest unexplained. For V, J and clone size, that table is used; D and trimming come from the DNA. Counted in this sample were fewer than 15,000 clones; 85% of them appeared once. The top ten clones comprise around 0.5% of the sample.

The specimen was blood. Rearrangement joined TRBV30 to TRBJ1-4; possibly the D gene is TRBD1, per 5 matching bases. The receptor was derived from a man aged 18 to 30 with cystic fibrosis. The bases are TGTGCCTGGAGTGTCTTCCCCGCTCTTAGGGGTGAAAAACTGTTTTTT. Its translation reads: CAWSVFPALRGEKLFF.